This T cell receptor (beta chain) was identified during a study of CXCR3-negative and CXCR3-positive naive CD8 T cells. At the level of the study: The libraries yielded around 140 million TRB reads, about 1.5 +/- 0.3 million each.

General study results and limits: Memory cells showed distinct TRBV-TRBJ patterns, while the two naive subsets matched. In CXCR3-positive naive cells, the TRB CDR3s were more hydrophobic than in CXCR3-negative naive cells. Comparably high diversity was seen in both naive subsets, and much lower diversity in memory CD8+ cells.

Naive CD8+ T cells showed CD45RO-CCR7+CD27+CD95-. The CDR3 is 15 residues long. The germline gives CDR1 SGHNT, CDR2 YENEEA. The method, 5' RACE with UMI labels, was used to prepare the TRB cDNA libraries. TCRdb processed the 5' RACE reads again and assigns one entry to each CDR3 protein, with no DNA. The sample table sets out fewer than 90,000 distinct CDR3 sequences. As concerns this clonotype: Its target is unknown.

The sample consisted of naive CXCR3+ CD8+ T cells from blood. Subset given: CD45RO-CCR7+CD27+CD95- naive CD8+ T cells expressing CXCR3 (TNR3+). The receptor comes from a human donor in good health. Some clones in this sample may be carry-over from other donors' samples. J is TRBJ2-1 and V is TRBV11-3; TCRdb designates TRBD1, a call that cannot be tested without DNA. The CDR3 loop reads CASSAGTGEANEQFF.